The clone carrying this T cell receptor beta chain appeared a few times. The antigen remains undetermined. V was cut by 5 bases and J by 4 bases, with 11 bases left in between. The CDR3 covers 12 residues. CDR1 and CDR2 (germline): DFQATT, SNEGSKA (reference sequence). The data were obtained in a study of identical twins. Each CDR3 protein gets one entry after TCRdb re-called the 5' RACE reads with MiXCR. The sample has 1.5 million to 2 million distinct CDR3 sequences, roughly 35% seen once. Findings of the study overall: The presence of invariant MAIT and iNKT cells could partly confound analyses of zero-insertion sequences. Recombination models fit unrelated individuals' TCR alpha sharing but underestimated twins'.

V and J are TRBV20-1 and TRBJ1-1; tentative D call: TRBD1 (5 bases). Sequencing input: cord blood. The receptor was isolated from a newborn girl in good health. This CDR3 is CSAAQGGTEAFF. The CDR3 bases are TGCAGTGCTGCTCAGGGCGGCACTGAAGCTTTCTTT.